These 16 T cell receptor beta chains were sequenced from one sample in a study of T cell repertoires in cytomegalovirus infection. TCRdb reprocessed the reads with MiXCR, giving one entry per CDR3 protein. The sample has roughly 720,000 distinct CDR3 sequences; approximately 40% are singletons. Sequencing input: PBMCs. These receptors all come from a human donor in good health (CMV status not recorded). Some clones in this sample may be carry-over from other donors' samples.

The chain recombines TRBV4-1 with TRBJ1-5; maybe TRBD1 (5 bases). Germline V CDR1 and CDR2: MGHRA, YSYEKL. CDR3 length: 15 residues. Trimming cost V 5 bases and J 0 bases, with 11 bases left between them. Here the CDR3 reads CASSSTQGSNQPQHF. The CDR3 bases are TGCGCCAGCAGCAGTACTCAGGGTAGCAATCAGCCCCAGCATTTT.

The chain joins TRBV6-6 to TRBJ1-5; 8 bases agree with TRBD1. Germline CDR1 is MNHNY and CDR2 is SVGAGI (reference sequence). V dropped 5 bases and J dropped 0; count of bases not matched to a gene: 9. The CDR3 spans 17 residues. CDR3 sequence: CASSRAQGEDSNQPQHF. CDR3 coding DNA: TGTGCCAGCAGTCGTGCACAGGGGGAAGATAGCAATCAGCCCCAGCATTTT.

CDR3 sequence: CASREGPSPSYEQYF. The CDR3 region has the DNA TGTGCCAGCAGAGAGGGACCGAGCCCATCCTACGAGCAGTACTTC. The V call is TRBV12-3 or TRBV12-4, the J call TRBJ2-7; D may correspond to TRBD1 or TRBD2 (5 bases each). The CDR3 length is 15 residues. V shed 6 bases and J shed 1 base, with 16 bases lying between them.

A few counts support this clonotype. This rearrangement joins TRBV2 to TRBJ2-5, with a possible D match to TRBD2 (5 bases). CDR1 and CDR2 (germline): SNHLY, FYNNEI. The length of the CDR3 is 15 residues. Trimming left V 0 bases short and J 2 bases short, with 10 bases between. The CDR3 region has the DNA TGTGCCAGCAGTGAAGCCCGGAGGCGGCAAGAGACCCAGTACTTC. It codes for CASSEARRRQETQYF.

DNA of the CDR3: TGTGCCAGCAGTCTCGAAGCGGGACTTGGTGAGCAGTTCTTC. This encodes CASSLEAGLGEQFF. V is TRBV27 and J is TRBJ2-1; 7 bases agree with TRBD2. CDR3 length: 14 amino acids. CDR1 is MNHEY and CDR2 is SMNVEV in the germline V gene (reference sequence). Trimming cost V 5 bases and J 9 bases; bases outside gene matches: 10.

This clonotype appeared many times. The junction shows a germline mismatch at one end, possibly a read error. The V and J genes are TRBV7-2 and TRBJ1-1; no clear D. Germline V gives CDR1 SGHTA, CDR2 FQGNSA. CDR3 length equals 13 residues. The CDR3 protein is CASSLDRSTEAFF. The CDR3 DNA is TGTGCTAGCAGCTTAGATAGGAGCACTGAAGCTTTCTTT.

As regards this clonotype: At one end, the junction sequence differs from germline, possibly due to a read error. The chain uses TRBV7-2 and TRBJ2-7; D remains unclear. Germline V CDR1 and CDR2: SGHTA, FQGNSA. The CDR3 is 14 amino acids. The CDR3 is CASSLVPLGYEKYF. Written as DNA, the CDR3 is TGTGCAAGCAGCTTAGTCCCCCTCGGATACGAGAAGTACTTC.

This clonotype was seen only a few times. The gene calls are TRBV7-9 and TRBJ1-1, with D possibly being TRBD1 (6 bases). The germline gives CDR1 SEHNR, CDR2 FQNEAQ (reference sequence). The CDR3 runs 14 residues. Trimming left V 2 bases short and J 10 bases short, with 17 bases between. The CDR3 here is CASSLPGTPDSAFF. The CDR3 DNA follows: TGTGCCAGCAGCTTACCCGGGACACCCGACTCAGCTTTCTTT.

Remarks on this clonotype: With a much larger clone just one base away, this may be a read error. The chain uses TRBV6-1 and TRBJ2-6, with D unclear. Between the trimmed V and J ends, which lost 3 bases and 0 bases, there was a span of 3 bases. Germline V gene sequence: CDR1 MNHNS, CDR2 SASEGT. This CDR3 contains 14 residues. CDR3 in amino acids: CASSDISGANVLTF. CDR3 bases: TGTGCCAGCAGTGACATCTCTGGGGCCAACGTCCTGACTTTC.

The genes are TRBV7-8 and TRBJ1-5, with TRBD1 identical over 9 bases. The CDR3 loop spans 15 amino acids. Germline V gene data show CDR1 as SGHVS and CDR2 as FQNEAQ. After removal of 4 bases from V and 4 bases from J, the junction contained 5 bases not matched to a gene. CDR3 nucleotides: TGTGCCAGCAGCTATTGGGACAGGGCAAATCAGCCCCAGCATTTT. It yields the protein CASSYWDRANQPQHF.

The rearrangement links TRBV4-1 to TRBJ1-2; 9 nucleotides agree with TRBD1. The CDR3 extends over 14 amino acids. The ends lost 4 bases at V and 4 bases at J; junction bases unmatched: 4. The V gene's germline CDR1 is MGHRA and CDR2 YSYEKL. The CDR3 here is CASSRTGGGYGYTF. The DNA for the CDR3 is TGCGCCAGCAGCCGAACAGGGGGCGGCTATGGCTACACCTTC.

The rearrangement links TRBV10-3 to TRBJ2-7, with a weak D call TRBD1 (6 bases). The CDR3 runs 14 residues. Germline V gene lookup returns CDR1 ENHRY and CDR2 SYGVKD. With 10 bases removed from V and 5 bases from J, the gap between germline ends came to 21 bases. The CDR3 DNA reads TGTGCCAGCGAAGCCCTCGGACAGACCCACGAGCAGTACTTC. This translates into CASEALGQTHEQYF.

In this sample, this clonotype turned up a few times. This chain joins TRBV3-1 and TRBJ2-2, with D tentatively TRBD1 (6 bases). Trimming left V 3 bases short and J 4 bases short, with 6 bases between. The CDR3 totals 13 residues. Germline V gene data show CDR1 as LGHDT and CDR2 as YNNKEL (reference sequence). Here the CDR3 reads CASSHRGTGELFF. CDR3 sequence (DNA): TGTGCCAGCAGCCACAGGGGCACCGGGGAGCTGTTTTTT.

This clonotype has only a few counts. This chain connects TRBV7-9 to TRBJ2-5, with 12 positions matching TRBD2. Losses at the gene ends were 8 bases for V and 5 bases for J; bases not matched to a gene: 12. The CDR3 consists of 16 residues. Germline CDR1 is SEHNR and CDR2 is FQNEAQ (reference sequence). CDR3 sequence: CASALAGGLERETQYF. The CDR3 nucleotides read TGTGCCAGCGCACTAGCGGGAGGCCTCGAGAGGGAGACCCAGTACTTC.

CDR3 sequence reads: CATSRSSGNTIYF. Here the CDR3 DNA reads TGTGCCACCAGTCGCAGCTCTGGAAACACCATATATTTT. The V call is TRBV24-1, the J call TRBJ1-3; D gene uncertain. Germline CDR1 is KGHDR and CDR2 is SFDVKD. The CDR3 has 13 residues. The ends were cut back, 6 bases at V and 0 bases at J, with 5 bases in the middle.

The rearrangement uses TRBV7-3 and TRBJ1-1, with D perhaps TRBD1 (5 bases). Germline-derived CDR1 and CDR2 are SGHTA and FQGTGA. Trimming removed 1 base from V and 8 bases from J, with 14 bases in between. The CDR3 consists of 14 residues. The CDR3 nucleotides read TGTGCCAGCAGCTTAATCGGCAGGGCTGGGGAAGCTTTCTTT. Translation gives CASSLIGRAGEAFF.